This T cell receptor beta chain was retrieved from a study of cytomegalovirus exposure and HLA in healthy donors. Study conclusions and caveats: Rare TCR sequences dominated, though some public TCRs recurred in many donors. Accurate predictions that matched the HLA-A and HLA-B alleles of most subjects were reportedly made from TCR beta sequences.

This clone has a single count. As yet, its antigen is unknown. The CDR3 length is 15 residues. CDR1 is MNHEY, CDR2 SVGAGI, per germline. J was trimmed by 5 bases and V by 2 bases; bases with no gene match: 7. Amplification used 60 Vbeta primers and 13 Jbeta primers. The data were produced by immunoSEQ multiplex PCR, yet TCRdb's version contains in-frame clones alone and is incomplete. Seen here are 250,000 to 350,000 clones, approximately 70% observed once, and the top ten hold 2% to 2.5%. The chain employs TRBV6-5 and TRBJ1-2, with 8 bases aligning to TRBD1. The sample consisted of PBMCs. The TCR comes from a female donor in good health and CMV-seronegative. The DNA of the CDR3 is TGTGCCAGCAGTTACCAACGACAGGGGTGGTATGGCTACACCTTC. Its translation is CASSYQRQGWYGYTF.